This TCR beta chain comes out of a study of read filtering for tumor transcriptome and immune sequencing. Trimming cost V 4 bases and J 7 bases, with 10 bases left between them. The CDR3 runs to 12 residues. Germline CDR1 and CDR2: MNHEY and SVGEGT. For this clonotype: Its antigen is not identified.

The library was built from 400 to 500 ng RNA with molecular barcoded adaptors for alpha/delta and beta/gamma chains. Via MiXCR, TCRdb re-called the reads, giving one row per CDR3 protein. The sample carries more than 35,000 distinct CDR3 sequences, about 10% recorded once. Study findings and constraints: Dropping single-read clonotypes raised IR-seq and RNA-seq shared-clonotype correlation. Approximately 80% of IR-seq clonotypes had one read, totaling around 4% of reads; RNA-seq: 74.6% and 44.6%.

The sequence derives from a donor at least 40 years old with multiple myeloma. The gene calls are TRBV6-2 or TRBV6-3 and TRBJ1-1; D remains unclear. The specimen was a population of CD138-negative cells sorted from bone marrow. For the CDR3, the DNA is TGTGCCAGCAGTTTCTCGGGCATTGAAGCTTTCTTT. Protein product: CASSFSGIEAFF.